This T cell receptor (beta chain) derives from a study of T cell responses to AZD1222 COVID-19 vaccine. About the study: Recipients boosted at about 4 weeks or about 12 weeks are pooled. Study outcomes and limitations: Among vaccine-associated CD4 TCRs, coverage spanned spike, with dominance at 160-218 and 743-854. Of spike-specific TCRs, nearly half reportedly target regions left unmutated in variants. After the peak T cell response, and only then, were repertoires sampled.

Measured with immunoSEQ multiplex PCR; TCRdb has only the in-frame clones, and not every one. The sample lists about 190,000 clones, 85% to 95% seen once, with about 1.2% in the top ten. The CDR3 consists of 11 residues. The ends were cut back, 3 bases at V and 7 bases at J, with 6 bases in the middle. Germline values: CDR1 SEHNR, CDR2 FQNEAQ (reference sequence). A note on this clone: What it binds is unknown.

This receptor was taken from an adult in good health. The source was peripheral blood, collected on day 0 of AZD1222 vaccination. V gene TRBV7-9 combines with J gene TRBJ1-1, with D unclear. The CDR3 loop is CASSLGIEAFF. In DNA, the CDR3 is TGTGCCAGCAGCTTGGGAATTGAAGCTTTCTTT.